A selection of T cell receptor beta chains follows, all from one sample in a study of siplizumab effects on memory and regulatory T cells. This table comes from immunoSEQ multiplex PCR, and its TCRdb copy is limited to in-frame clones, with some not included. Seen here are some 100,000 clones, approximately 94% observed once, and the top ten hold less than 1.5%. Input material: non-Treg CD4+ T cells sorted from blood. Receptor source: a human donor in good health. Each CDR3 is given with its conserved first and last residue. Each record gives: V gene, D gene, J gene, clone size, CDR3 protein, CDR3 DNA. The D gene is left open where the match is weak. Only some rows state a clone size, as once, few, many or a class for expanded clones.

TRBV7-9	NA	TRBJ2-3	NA	CASNIGQRTDTQYF	TGTGCCAGCAATATTGGACAGAGGACAGATACGCAGTATTTT
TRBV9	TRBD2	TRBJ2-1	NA	CASSPWRGPPGLALYNEQFF	TGTGCCAGCAGCCCCTGGAGGGGGCCCCCGGGACTAGCGCTTTACAATGAGCAGTTCTTC
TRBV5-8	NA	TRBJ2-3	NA	CASSLYRTDTQYF	TGTGCCAGCAGCTTGTACAGAACAGATACGCAGTATTTT
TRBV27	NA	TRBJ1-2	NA	CASSLNSHYGYTF	TGTGCCAGCAGTTTAAACAGCCACTATGGCTACACCTTC
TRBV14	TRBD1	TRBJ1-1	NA	CASSPQGGIAEAFF	TGTGCCAGCAGCCCACAGGGGGGGATCGCTGAAGCTTTCTTT
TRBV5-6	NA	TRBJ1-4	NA	CASSLLGDEKLFF	TGTGCCAGCAGCTTGTTGGGGGATGAAAAACTGTTTTTT
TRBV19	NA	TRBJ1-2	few	CASSYHRDYGYTF	TGTGCCAGTAGCTATCACAGGGACTATGGCTACACCTTC
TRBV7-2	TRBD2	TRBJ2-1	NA	CASSTRTSGRASEQFF	TGTGCCAGCAGCACCCGGACTAGCGGGAGGGCCAGTGAGCAGTTCTTC
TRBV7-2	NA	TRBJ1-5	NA	CASSPNGGRQPQHF	TGTGCCAGCAGCCCGAATGGGGGTAGGCAGCCCCAGCATTTT
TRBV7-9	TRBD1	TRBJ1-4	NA	CASSQGDRTNEKLFF	TGTGCCAGCAGCCAGGGGGACCGAACTAATGAAAAACTGTTTTTT
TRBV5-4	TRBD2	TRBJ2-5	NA	CASSLRLAGQETQYF	TGTGCCAGCAGCTTACGGCTAGCGGGGCAAGAGACCCAGTACTTC
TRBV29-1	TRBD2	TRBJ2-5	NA	CSAEPLPGLAEETQYF	TGCAGCGCCGAGCCGCTACCGGGACTAGCGGAAGAGACCCAGTACTTC
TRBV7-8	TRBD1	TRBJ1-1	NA	CASSLGTGREGTEAFF	TGTGCCAGCAGCTTAGGGACAGGCCGGGAGGGAACTGAAGCTTTCTTT
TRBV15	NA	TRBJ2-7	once	CATSRGGLLPYEQYF	TGTGCCACCAGCAGAGGAGGACTCCTACCCTACGAGCAGTACTTC
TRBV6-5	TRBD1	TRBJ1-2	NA	CASSPDRGRSGYTF	TGTGCCAGCAGCCCGGACAGGGGGCGAAGTGGCTACACCTTC
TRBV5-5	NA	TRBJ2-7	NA	CASSLVGAGYEQYF	TGTGCCAGCAGCTTGGTCGGGGCCGGCTACGAGCAGTACTTC
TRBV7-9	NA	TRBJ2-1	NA	CASLFGSYNEQFF	TGTGCCAGCCTTTTTGGGTCCTACAATGAGCAGTTCTTC
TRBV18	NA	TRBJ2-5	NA	CASSRQLRETQYF	TGTGCCAGCTCACGGCAGCTTAGGGAGACCCAGTACTTC
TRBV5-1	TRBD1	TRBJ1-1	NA	CASSLGGQLTEAFF	TGCGCCAGCAGCTTAGGGGGACAGCTCACTGAAGCTTTCTTT
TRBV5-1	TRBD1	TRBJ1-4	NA	CASSLSGGINEKLFF	TGCGCCAGCAGCTTGTCAGGGGGGATTAATGAAAAACTGTTTTTT
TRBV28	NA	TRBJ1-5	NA	CASTRYGQPQHF	TGTGCCAGCACCCGATACGGGCAGCCCCAGCATTTT
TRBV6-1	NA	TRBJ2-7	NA	CASSSQGFKRYEQYF	TGTGCCAGCAGTTCTCAGGGTTTCAAACGTTACGAGCAGTACTTC
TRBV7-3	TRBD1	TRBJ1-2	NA	CASSLDRGDGYTF	TGTGCCAGCAGCCTCGACAGGGGGGATGGCTACACCTTC
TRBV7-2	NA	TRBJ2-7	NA	CASSAETLREQYF	TGTGCCAGCAGCGCCGAAACCCTGCGCGAGCAGTACTTC
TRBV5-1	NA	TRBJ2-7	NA	CASSLEGKGSYEQYF	TGCGCCAGCAGCTTGGAGGGGAAAGGCTCCTACGAGCAGTACTTC
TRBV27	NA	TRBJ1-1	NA	CASSLRGGGSEAFF	TGTGCCAGCAGTTTAAGAGGGGGGGGCTCTGAAGCTTTCTTT
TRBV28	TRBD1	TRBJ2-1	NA	CASSSPGQGYNEQFF	TGTGCCAGCAGTTCGCCGGGACAGGGGTACAATGAGCAGTTCTTC
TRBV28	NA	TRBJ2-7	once	CASSPPGTYEQYF	TGTGCCAGCAGTCCTCCGGGGACCTACGAGCAGTACTTC
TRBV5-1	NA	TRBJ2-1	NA	CASSPIAENYNEQFF	TGCGCCAGCAGCCCGATTGCGGAGAACTACAATGAGCAGTTCTTC
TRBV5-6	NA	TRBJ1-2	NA	CASSLAGQDFYGYTF	TGTGCCAGCAGCTTGGCCGGGCAGGACTTCTATGGCTACACCTTC
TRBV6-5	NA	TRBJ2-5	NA	CASILTETQYF	TGTGCCAGCATCTTGACGGAGACCCAGTACTTC
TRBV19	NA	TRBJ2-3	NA	CASIGDTQYF	TGTGCCAGTATCGGGGATACGCAGTATTTT
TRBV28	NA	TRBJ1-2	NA	CKTGSNYGYTF	TGTAAAACGGGGTCCAACTATGGCTACACCTTC
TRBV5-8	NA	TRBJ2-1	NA	CASSFGFYNEQFF	TGTGCCAGCAGCTTTGGTTTCTACAATGAGCAGTTCTTC
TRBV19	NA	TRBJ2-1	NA	CASSIGRERDEQFF	TGTGCCAGTAGTATAGGGCGGGAACGGGATGAGCAGTTCTTC
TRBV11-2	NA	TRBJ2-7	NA	CASSILFGGAYEQYF	TGTGCCAGCAGCATACTTTTTGGGGGAGCCTACGAGCAGTACTTC
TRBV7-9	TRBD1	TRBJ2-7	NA	CASSDLVGTGQYF	TGTGCCAGCAGCGACCTCGTTGGGACAGGACAGTACTTC
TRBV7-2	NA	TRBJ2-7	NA	CASMTIDGYDSYEQYF	TGTGCCAGCATGACGATAGACGGCTACGACTCCTACGAGCAGTACTTC
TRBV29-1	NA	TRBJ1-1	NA	CSALRGFNTEAFF	TGCAGCGCCCTTCGGGGATTCAACACTGAAGCTTTCTTT
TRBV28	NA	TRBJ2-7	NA	CASSSPDIYEQYF	TGTGCCAGCAGTTCCCCCGACATCTACGAGCAGTACTTC
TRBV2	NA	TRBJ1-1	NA	CASRIYPNTEAFF	TGTGCCAGCAGGATCTATCCGAACACTGAAGCTTTCTTT